Listed below are T cell receptor beta chains from one sample, sequenced in a study of cytomegalovirus exposure and HLA in healthy donors. TCRdb's copy holds only in-frame clones and misses some; the assay was immunoSEQ multiplex PCR. The table records 200,000 to 250,000 clones, around 89% of them present only once. The sample taken for sequencing was PBMCs. The receptors originated from a woman aged 18-35 years in good health and CMV-seronegative. CDR3s include the opening cysteine and the closing phenylalanine or tryptophan. Fields, in order: clone size, V gene, J gene, D gene, CDR3 protein, CDR3 DNA. D genes are given only for firm matches. The size of a clone is reported for some rows only, either as once, few or many, or as a class for expanded clones.

NA	TRBV11-2	TRBJ1-2	NA	CASTKYRDYGYTF	TGTGCCAGCACCAAGTACAGAGACTATGGCTACACCTTC
NA	TRBV15	TRBJ2-7	NA	CATSYGQSYEQYF	TGTGCCACCAGTTACGGACAGAGCTACGAGCAGTACTTC
NA	TRBV7-9	TRBJ1-3	NA	CASSLESGGNTIYF	TGTGCCAGCAGCTTAGAATCAGGTGGTAACACCATATATTTT
NA	TRBV7-2	TRBJ2-6	TRBD1	CASSSPGTDSGANVLTF	TGTGCCAGCAGCTCCCCCGGGACAGATTCTGGGGCCAACGTCCTGACTTTC
NA	TRBV5-1	TRBJ1-1	NA	CASSPGGTEAFF	TGCGCCAGCAGCCCGGGCGGGACTGAAGCTTTCTTT
NA	TRBV5-1	TRBJ2-4	NA	CASSLDRVNIQYF	TGCGCCAGCAGCTTGGACAGGGTTAACATTCAGTACTTC
NA	TRBV4-3	TRBJ2-3	NA	CASSQGGQLLTDTQYF	TGCGCCAGCAGCCAAGGGGGACAACTACTCACAGATACGCAGTATTTT
NA	TRBV18	TRBJ2-5	TRBD1	CASSPMGQGTGETQYF	TGTGCCAGCTCACCAATGGGACAGGGGACAGGAGAGACCCAGTACTTC
NA	TRBV10-1	TRBJ2-1	NA	CASSESNRADSPKTLAEQFF	TGCGCCAGCAGTGAGTCTAACAGGGCGGACTCACCCAAAACTCTGGCTGAGCAGTTCTTC
NA	TRBV10-2	TRBJ2-3	TRBD2	CASRGLAGGSTDTQYF	TGCGCCAGCAGAGGGTTAGCGGGAGGTAGCACAGATACGCAGTATTTT
NA	TRBV15	TRBJ1-3	TRBD1	CATHPGQGLAGNTIYF	TGTGCCACCCACCCGGGACAGGGGTTAGCTGGAAACACCATATATTTT
NA	TRBV18	TRBJ2-3	TRBD2	CASSPPSGRSTDTQYF	TGTGCCAGCTCACCACCGAGCGGGAGGAGTACAGATACGCAGTATTTT
few	TRBV6-5	TRBJ2-7	NA	CATTDSLAYEQYF	TGTGCCACCACCGACAGTTTGGCCTACGAGCAGTACTTC
NA	TRBV27	TRBJ1-2	TRBD1	CASRRTGAYVYTF	TGTGCCAGCAGGCGGACAGGCGCCTATGTCTACACCTTC
NA	TRBV10-2	TRBJ2-1	TRBD2	CASRASGSFHNEQFF	TGCGCCAGCAGAGCTAGCGGGAGCTTCCACAATGAGCAGTTCTTC
NA	TRBV7-8	TRBJ1-3	NA	CASSLELISGNTIYF	TGTGCCAGCAGCTTAGAACTCATCTCTGGAAACACCATATATTTT
NA	TRBV9	TRBJ2-7	TRBD2	CASSALGTSGASYEQYF	TGTGCCAGCAGCGCCCTCGGGACTAGCGGGGCGTCCTACGAGCAGTACTTC
NA	TRBV10-3	TRBJ2-3	TRBD2	CAISGTSGRAGDTQYF	TGTGCCATCTCAGGGACTAGCGGGAGGGCCGGGGATACGCAGTATTTT
NA	TRBV6-5	TRBJ2-2	NA	CASSWDSYTGELFF	TGTGCCAGCAGTTGGGACTCGTACACCGGGGAGCTGTTTTTT
NA	TRBV2	TRBJ2-3	TRBD2	CASSDVSGGFTDTQYF	TGTGCCAGCAGTGATGTAAGCGGGGGTTTCACAGATACGCAGTATTTT
NA	TRBV4-2	TRBJ2-2	TRBD2	CASSLAGGPTRTGELFF	TGTGCCAGCAGTTTAGCGGGGGGGCCCACTCGTACCGGGGAGCTGTTTTTT
NA	TRBV4-2	TRBJ1-1	TRBD1	CASSQDRDTEAFF	TGTGCCAGCAGTCAGGACAGGGACACTGAAGCTTTCTTT
NA	TRBV5-6	TRBJ2-7	NA	CASSLALKSSYEQYF	TGTGCCAGCAGCTTGGCCCTGAAGAGCTCCTACGAGCAGTACTTC
NA	TRBV6-6	TRBJ1-1	TRBD1	CASSYSDRGSEAFF	TGTGCCAGCAGTTACTCCGACAGGGGCTCTGAAGCTTTCTTT
NA	TRBV9	TRBJ2-5	TRBD2	CASSGTSGGYQETQYF	TGTGCCAGCAGCGGAACTAGCGGGGGCTACCAAGAGACCCAGTACTTC
NA	TRBV4-1	TRBJ2-1	NA	CASSQLANEQFF	TGCGCCAGCAGCCAATTAGCGAATGAGCAGTTCTTC
few	TRBV5-1	TRBJ1-1	TRBD1	CASSKQGIENTEAFF	TGCGCCAGCAGCAAACAGGGGATCGAGAACACTGAAGCTTTCTTT
once	TRBV23-1	TRBJ2-3	NA	CASSQSTGMTDTQYF	TGCGCCAGCAGTCAATCAACCGGGATGACAGATACGCAGTATTTT